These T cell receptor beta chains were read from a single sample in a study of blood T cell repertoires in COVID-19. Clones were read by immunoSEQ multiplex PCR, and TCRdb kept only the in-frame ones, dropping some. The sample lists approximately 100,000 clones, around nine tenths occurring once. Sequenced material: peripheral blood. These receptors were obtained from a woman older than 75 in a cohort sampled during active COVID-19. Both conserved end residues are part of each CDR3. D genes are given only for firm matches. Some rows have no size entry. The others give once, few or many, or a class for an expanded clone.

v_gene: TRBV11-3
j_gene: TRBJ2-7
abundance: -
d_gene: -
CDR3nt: TGTGCCAGCAGCTTAGACCCGGGACTTTCTGACGAGCAGTACTTC
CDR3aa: CASSLDPGLSDEQYF

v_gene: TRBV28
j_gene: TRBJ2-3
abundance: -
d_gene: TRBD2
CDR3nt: TGTGCCAGCAGTTTATCCGGGACTAGCGGCACAGATACGCAGTATTTT
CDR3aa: CASSLSGTSGTDTQYF

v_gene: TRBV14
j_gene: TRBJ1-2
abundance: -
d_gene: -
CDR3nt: TGTGCCAGCAGCCAAGGGGCGCTGGACTATGGCTACACCTTC
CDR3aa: CASSQGALDYGYTF

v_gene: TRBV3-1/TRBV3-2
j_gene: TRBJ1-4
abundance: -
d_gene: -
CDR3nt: TGTGCCAGCAGCCAGGGTCGGACAAGGGATGAAAAACTGTTTTTT
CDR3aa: CASSQGRTRDEKLFF

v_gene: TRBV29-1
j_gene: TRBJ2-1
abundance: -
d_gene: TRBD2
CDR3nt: TGCAGCGTGACTAGCGGGGGGTACAATGAGCAGTTCTTC
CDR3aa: CSVTSGGYNEQFF

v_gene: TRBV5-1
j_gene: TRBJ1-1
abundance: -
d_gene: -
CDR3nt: TGCGCCAGCAGCTTACGGGGGGTTTTAATGAACACTGAAGCTTTCTTT
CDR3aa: CASSLRGVLMNTEAFF

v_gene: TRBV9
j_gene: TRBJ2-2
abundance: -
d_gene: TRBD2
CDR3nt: TGTGCCAGCAGCGTAGGACTAGCGGGGGTGCCCACCGGGGAGCTGTTTTTT
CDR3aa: CASSVGLAGVPTGELFF

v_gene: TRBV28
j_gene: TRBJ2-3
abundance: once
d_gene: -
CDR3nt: TGTGCCAGCAGTTCCCCTAGCGGCACAGATACGCAGTATTTT
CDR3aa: CASSSPSGTDTQYF

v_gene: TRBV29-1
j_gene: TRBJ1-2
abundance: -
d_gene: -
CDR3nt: TGCAGCGTTGAAGGTGGGGGGAGCTATGGCTACACCTTC
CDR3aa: CSVEGGGSYGYTF

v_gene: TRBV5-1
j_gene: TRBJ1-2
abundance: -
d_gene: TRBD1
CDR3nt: TGCGCCAGCAGCGAAGGGACAGGAGGGCCCTATGGCTACACCTTC
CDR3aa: CASSEGTGGPYGYTF

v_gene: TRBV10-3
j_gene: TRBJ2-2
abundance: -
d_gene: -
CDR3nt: TGTGCCATCAGTGTCTCGACAGGGAACACCGGGGAGCTGTTTTTT
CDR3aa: CAISVSTGNTGELFF

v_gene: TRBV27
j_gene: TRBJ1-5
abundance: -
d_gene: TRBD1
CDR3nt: TGTGCCAGCAGCCCACTTCCGGGGGGACAGGGCGGCAATCAGCCCCAGCATTTT
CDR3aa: CASSPLPGGQGGNQPQHF

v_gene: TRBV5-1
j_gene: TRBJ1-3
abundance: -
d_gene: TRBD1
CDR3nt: TGCGCCAGCAGCCAGACAGGGGTAGGAAACACCATATATTTT
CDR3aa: CASSQTGVGNTIYF

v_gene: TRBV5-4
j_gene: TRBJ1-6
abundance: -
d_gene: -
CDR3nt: TGTGCCAGCAGCTCCCAAACAGACCAAGAATCACCCCTCCACTTT
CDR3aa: CASSSQTDQESPLHF

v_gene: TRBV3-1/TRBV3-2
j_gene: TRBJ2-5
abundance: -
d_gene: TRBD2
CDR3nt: TGTGCCAGCAGCCCGCCCGGGGGAGGGGAGACCCAGTACTTC
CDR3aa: CASSPPGGGETQYF

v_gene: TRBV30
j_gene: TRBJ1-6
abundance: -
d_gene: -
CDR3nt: TGTGCCTGGAGCCTTCAGGGTAATTCACCCCTCCACTTT
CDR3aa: CAWSLQGNSPLHF

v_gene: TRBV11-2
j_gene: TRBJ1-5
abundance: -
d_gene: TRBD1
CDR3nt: TGTGCCAGCAGCCCCGGGACAGATCAGCCCCAGCATTTT
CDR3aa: CASSPGTDQPQHF

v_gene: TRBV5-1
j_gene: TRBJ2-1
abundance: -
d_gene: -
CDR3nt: TGCGCCAGCAGCTTAAATAGTGGTAAGCAGTTCTTC
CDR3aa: CASSLNSGKQFF

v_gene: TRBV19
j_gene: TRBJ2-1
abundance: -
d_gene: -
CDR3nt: TGTGCCAGTAGTATCTCCGGGACTTCTCTTCGGAAGGAGCAGTTCTTC
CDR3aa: CASSISGTSLRKEQFF

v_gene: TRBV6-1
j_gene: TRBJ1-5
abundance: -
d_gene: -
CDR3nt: TGTGCCAGCAGTGACAGGGGAGACCAGCCCCAGCATTTT
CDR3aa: CASSDRGDQPQHF

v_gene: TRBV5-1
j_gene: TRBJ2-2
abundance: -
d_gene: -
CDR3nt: TGCGCCAGCAACTCAGGGGACACCGGGGAGCTGTTTTTT
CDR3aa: CASNSGDTGELFF

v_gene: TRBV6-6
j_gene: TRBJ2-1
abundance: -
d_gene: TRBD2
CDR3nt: TGTGCCAGCAGCCGCCCAACCGGGACAGGCGGACTAGCGGGAGCGGTAAATGAGCAGTTCTTC
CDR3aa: CASSRPTGTGGLAGAVNEQFF

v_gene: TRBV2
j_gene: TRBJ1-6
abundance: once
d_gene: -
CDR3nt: TGTGCCAGCAACTTACAGGCTTATAATTCACCCCTCCACTTT
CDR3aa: CASNLQAYNSPLHF

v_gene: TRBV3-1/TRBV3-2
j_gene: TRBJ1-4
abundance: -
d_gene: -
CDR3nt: TGTGCCAGCAGCGTTCGACAGAAAAATGAAAAACTGTTTTTT
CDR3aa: CASSVRQKNEKLFF

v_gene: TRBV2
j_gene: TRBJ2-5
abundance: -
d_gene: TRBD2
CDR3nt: TGTGCCAGCAGGACTAGCGGGGGGTTGCAGACCCAGTACTTC
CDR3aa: CASRTSGGLQTQYF

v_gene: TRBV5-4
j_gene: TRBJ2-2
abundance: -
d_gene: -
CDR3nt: TGTGCCAGCAGCTTGTCTAGCACCGGGGAGCTGTTTTTT
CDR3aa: CASSLSSTGELFF

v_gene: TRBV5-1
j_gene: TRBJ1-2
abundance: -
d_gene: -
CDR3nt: TGCGCCAGCAGCTCCCAGGGATCCGGCTACACCTTC
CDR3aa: CASSSQGSGYTF

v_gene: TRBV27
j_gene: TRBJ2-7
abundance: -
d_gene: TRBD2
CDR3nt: TGTGCCAGCAGTTTATCTTATGGGCTAGCGGGGATCGGTGAGCAGTACTTC
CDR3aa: CASSLSYGLAGIGEQYF

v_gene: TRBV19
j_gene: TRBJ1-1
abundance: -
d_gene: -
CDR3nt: TGTGCCAGTAAGGAAGGGGGTCGGACTGAAGCTTTCTTT
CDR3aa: CASKEGGRTEAFF

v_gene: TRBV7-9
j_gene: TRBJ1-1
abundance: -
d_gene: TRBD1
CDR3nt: TGTGCCACCGGACAGGACAACACTGAAGCTTTCTTT
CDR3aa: CATGQDNTEAFF

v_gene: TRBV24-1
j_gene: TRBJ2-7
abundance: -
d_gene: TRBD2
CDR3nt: TGTGCCACCAGTGACGGGGGACTAGCGGGATCGAGCTCCTACGAGCAGTACTTC
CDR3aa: CATSDGGLAGSSSYEQYF

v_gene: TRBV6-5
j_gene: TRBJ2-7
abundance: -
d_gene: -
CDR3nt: TGTGCCAGCAGTTATTCTAGCGCTTCCTACGAGCAGTACTTC
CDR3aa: CASSYSSASYEQYF

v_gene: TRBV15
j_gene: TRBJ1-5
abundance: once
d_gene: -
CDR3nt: TGTGCCACCAGCAGAGACCAGGGGTACAATCAGCCCCAGCATTTT
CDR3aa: CATSRDQGYNQPQHF

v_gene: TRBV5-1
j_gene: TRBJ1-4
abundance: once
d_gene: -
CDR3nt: TGCGCCAGCAGCTTGTCACCCCCAGGGGAAAAACTGTTTTTT
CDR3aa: CASSLSPPGEKLFF

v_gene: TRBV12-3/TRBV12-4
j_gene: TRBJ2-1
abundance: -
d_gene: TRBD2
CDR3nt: TGTGCCAGCGAGCCGCTGCGGGGGGGGGAGCAGTTCTTC
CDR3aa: CASEPLRGGEQFF

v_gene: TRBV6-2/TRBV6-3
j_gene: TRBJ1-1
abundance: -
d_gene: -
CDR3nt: TGTGCCAGCAGTTACGGGGCGGGGAGTGAAGCTTTCTTT
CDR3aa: CASSYGAGSEAFF

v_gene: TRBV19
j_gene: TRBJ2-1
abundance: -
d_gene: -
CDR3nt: TGTGCCAGTAGTAATCTAATTTGGGCTCGAACCGACAGGAATGAGCAGTTCTTC
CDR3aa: CASSNLIWARTDRNEQFF

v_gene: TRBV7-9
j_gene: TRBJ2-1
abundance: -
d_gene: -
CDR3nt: TGTGCCAGCAGCTTGCCCACAGGGTCCTACAATGAGCAGTTCTTC
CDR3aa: CASSLPTGSYNEQFF

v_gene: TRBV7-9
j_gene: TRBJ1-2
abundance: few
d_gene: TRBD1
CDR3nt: TGTGCCAGCAGCTCTTCGGACAGGGGCCCGCTAGGCTACACCTTC
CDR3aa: CASSSSDRGPLGYTF

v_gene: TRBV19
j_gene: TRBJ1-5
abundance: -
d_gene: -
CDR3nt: TGTGCCAGTAGTATAGGAGCGCTCCTCAATCAGCCCCAGCATTTT
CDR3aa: CASSIGALLNQPQHF

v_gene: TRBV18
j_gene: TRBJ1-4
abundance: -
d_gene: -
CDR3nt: TGTGCCAGCTCACCACGAGGGGGTGATGAAAAACTGTTTTTT
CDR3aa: CASSPRGGDEKLFF

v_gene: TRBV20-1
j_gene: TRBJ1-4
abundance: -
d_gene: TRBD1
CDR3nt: TGCAGTGCTGGACAGGGTGAAAAACTGTTTTTT
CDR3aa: CSAGQGEKLFF

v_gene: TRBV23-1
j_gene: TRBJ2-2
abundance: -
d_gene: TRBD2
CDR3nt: TGCGCCAGCAGTCAAGCGGGGGTCACCGGGGAGCTGTTTTTT
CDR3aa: CASSQAGVTGELFF

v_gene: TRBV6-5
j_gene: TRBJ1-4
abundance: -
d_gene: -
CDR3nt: TGTGCCAGCCTGCGGACAGATCATGAAAAACTGTTTTTT
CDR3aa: CASLRTDHEKLFF

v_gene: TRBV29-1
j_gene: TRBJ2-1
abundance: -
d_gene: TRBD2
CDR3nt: TGCAGCGTTGCAGCGGGGGGACACAATGAGCAGTTCTTC
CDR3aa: CSVAAGGHNEQFF

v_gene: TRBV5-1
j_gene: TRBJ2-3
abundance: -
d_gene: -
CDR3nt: TGCGCCAGCAGCTTGGCACGGGACACAGATACGCAGTATTTT
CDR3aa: CASSLARDTDTQYF

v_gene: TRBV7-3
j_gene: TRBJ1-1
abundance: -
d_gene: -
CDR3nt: TGTGCCAGCAGCTTAATACCCGGACAGAGGGACACTGAAGCTTTCTTT
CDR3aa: CASSLIPGQRDTEAFF

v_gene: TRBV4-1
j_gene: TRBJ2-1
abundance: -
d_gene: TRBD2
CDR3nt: TGCGCCAGCAGCCAAGAAGGCGGGAGTAGAATTTCCTACAATGAGCAGTTCTTC
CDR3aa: CASSQEGGSRISYNEQFF

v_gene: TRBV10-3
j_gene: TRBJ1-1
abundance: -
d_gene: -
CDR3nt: TGTGCCATCAGTGAGGCAAACACAGGGTCCACTGAAGCTTTCTTT
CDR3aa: CAISEANTGSTEAFF

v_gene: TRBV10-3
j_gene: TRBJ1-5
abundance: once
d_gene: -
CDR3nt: TGTGCCATCGCACAGGGAACCGGGAGCAATCAGCCCCAGCATTTT
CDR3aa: CAIAQGTGSNQPQHF

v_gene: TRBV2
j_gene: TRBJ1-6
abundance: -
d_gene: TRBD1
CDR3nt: TGTGCCAGCACGGGACAGCCGAATTCACCCCTCCACTTT
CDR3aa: CASTGQPNSPLHF